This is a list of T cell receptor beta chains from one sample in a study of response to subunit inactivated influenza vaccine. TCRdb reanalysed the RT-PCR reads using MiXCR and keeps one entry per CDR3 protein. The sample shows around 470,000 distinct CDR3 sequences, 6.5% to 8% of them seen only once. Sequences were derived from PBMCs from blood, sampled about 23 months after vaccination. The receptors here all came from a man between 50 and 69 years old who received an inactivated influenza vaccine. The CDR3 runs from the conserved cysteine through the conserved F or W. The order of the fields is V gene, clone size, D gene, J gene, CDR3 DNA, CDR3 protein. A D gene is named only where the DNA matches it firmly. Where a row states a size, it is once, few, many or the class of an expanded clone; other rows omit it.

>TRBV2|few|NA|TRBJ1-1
TGTGCCAGCCGTTTGACTCACACTGAAGCTTTCTTT
CASRLTHTEAFF
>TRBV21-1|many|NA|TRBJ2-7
TGTGCCAGCCCTCCGTACGAGCAGTACTTC
CASPPYEQYF
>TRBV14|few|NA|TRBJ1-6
TGTGCCAGCAGCCCGCGACACGTGTCGTCTAGTTCACCCCTCCACTTT
CASSPRHVSSSSPLHF
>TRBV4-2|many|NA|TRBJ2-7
TGTGCCAGCAGCCAGCTAGTGGGACAAGCCTACGAGCAGTACTTC
CASSQLVGQAYEQYF
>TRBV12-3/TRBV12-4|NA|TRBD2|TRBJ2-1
TGTGCCAGCAGCCACCCGGGACTAGCGGTTAAATCTCTCTCCTACAATGAGCAGTTCTTC
CASSHPGLAVKSLSYNEQFF
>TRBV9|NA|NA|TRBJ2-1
TGTGCCAGCAGCTCTACAGGATCCCAAATCGATGAGCAGTTCTTC
CASSSTGSQIDEQFF
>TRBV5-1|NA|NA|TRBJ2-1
TGCGCCAGCAGCCCTCGACTAGCGTGGGAGGACAGGGAGCAGTTCTTC
CASSPRLAWEDREQFF
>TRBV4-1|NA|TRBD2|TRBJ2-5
TGCGCCAGCAGCTATTTATTCAGCGGGGGGGAGACCCAGTACTTC
CASSYLFSGGETQYF
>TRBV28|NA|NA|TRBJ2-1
TGTGCCAGCAGTTCCGGCGGTAGCGGCTCCTACAATGAGCAGTTCTTC
CASSSGGSGSYNEQFF
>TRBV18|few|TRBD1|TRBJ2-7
TGTGCCAGCTCACCAGGGACAGAGGCCTACGAGCAGTACTTC
CASSPGTEAYEQYF
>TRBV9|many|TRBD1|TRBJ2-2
TGTGCCAGCAGCGTGGGGGGGACAGGGGTGACCGGGGAGCTGTTTTTT
CASSVGGTGVTGELFF
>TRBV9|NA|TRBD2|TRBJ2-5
TGTGCCAGCGGAGGAGCGGGAATGGTGACCCAGTACTTC
CASGGAGMVTQYF
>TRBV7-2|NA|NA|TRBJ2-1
TGTGCCAGCAGCGAAGACAGATACAATGAGCAGTTCTTC
CASSEDRYNEQFF
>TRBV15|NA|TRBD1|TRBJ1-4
TGTGCCACCAGCGGTGGGACAGCCAATTTGGAAAAACTGTTTTTT
CATSGGTANLEKLFF
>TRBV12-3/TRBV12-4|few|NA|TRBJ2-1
TGTGCCAGCAGTCGTAATAGCGGCCCTCTGAGCCTGGGCTACAATGAGCAGTTCTTC
CASSRNSGPLSLGYNEQFF
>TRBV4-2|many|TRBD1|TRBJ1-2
TGTGCCAGCAGCCAAGGGCGGGTAAACTTAGACAGGGGCTATGGCTACACCTTC
CASSQGRVNLDRGYGYTF
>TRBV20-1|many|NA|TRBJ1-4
TGCAGTGCCGCCTACAGGGCGGGGGAAAAACTGTTTTTT
CSAAYRAGEKLFF
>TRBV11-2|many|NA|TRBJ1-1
TGTGCCAGCAGCTTAGATCGATACAGGCCCACTGAAGCTTTCTTT
CASSLDRYRPTEAFF
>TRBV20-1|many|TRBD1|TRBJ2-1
TGCAGTGCGCCCGGGACAGCCTACAATGAGCAGTTCTTC
CSAPGTAYNEQFF
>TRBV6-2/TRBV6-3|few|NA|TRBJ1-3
TGTGCCAGCAGTCCGACGATACCAACAGGAAACACCATATATTTT
CASSPTIPTGNTIYF
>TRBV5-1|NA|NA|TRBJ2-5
TGCGCCAGCAGCCCCACTCCAGGGGTCCAAGAGACCCAGTACTTC
CASSPTPGVQETQYF
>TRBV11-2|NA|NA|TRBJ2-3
TGTGCCAGCAGCTTATACCCCGGAGCAGATACGCAGTATTTT
CASSLYPGADTQYF
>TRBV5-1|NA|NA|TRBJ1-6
TGCGCCAGCAGCTTGGCGTCAGGGGAGTCACCCCTCCACTTT
CASSLASGESPLHF
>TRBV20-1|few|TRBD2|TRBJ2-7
TGCAGTGCTGACGGGAGGGCCGATCTACCCTACGAGCAGTACTTC
CSADGRADLPYEQYF
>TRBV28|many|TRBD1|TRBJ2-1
TGTGCCAGCAGATCTCCGGGACAGGGGTCTCGTGAGCAGTTCTTC
CASRSPGQGSREQFF
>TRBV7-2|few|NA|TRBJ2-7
TGTGCCAGCAGCCCCAGCCCCCGGGTTGGGGAGCAGTACTTC
CASSPSPRVGEQYF
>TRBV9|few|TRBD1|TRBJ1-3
TGTGCCAGCAGGGGTCAGGGGGCTTTCTCTGGAAACACCATATATTTT
CASRGQGAFSGNTIYF
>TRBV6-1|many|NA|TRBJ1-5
TGTGCCAGCAGTGAAGATACAAGGATTCGAAATCAGCCCCAGCATTTT
CASSEDTRIRNQPQHF
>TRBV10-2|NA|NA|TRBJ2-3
TGCGCCAGCGGCACGCGGCCAGATACGCAGTATTTT
CASGTRPDTQYF
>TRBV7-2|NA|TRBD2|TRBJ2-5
TGTGCCAGCAGCTCCTTTAGCGGGAGGGCCCGAGAGACCCAGTACTTC
CASSSFSGRARETQYF
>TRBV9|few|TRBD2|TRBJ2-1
TGTGCCAGCAGCGTAGCTGGGCGGGGGGGCTACAATGAGCAGTTCTTC
CASSVAGRGGYNEQFF
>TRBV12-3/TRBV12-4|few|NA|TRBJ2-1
TGTGCCAGCAGGCTTAAACTCGGGAATGAGCAGTTCTTC
CASRLKLGNEQFF
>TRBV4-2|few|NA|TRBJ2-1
TGTGCCAGCAGCCAAGACAAGACAATCTACAATGAGCAGTTCTTC
CASSQDKTIYNEQFF
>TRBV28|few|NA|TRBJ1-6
TGTGCCAGCAGTTTATTATATGGTAGGGGATCACCCCTCCACTTT
CASSLLYGRGSPLHF
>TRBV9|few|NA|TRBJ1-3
TGTGCCAGCAGCGTAGTCCCGGCGAGCTCTGGAAACACCATATATTTT
CASSVVPASSGNTIYF
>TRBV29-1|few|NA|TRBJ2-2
TGCAGCGTTGAGGAGCAGATGAACACCGGGGAGCTGTTTTTT
CSVEEQMNTGELFF
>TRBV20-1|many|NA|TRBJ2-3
TGCAGTGCTCCCCGGATGAGCACAGATACGCAGTATTTT
CSAPRMSTDTQYF
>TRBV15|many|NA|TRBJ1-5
TGTGCCACCAGCAGGGACCCGAGCAATCAGCCCCAGCATTTT
CATSRDPSNQPQHF
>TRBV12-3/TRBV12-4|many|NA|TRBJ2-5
TGTGCCAGCAGTTCCCTGGAGGAACAAGAGACCCAGTACTTC
CASSSLEEQETQYF
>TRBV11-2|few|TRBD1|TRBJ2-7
TGTGCCAGCAGCTTTTTCAGGGGGTCAACCTACGAGCAGTACTTC
CASSFFRGSTYEQYF
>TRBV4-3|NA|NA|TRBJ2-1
TGCGCCAGCAGCCAAGATCCCACAGGGCCACACGGTGAGCAGTTCTTC
CASSQDPTGPHGEQFF
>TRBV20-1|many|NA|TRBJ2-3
TGCAGTGCCCCCCCGGCGGGAACCACAGATACGCAGTATTTT
CSAPPAGTTDTQYF
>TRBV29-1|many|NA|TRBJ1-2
TGCAGCGTTGATCCCCAGGGGTCCTATGGCTACACCTTC
CSVDPQGSYGYTF
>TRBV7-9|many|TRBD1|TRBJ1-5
TGTGCCAGCAGTCTGGGGACAGACAATCAGCCCCAGCATTTT
CASSLGTDNQPQHF
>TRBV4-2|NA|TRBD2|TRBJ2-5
TGTGCCAGCAGCCAAGGGACTAGCGGGGCCGGGACCCAGTACTTC
CASSQGTSGAGTQYF
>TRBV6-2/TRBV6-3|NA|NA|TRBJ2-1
TGTGCCAGCAGTTACGGGGGCAGCAGCTCCTACAATGAGCAGTTCTTC
CASSYGGSSSYNEQFF
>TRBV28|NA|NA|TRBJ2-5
TGTGCCAGCAACCCGACCTCGGGGGAGGAGACCCAGTACTTC
CASNPTSGEETQYF
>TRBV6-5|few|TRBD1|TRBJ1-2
TGTGCCAGCAGTTACGCCACACAGGGGTCCTATGGCTACACCTTC
CASSYATQGSYGYTF
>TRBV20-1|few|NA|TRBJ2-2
TGCAGTGCCACCGAAGGAGGGGAGCTGTTTTTT
CSATEGGELFF
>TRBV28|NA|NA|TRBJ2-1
TGTGCCAGCAGTTTATCGGACGGCCGGCTCGGCAATGAGCAGTTCTTC
CASSLSDGRLGNEQFF
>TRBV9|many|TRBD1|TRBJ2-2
TGTGCCAGCAGCGCCCGACAGGGTGGTGGCACCGGGGAGCTGTTTTTT
CASSARQGGGTGELFF
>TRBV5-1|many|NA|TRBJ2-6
TGCGCCAGCAGCTTTGGGGTTCAGGCTGGGGCCAACGTCCTGACTTTC
CASSFGVQAGANVLTF